This T cell receptor beta chain was sequenced for a study of beta chain features in type 1 diabetes. Regarding the study as a whole: Shorter TCRB CDR3s, moderately but significantly so, were found in Type 1 diabetes patients in all four CD4+ subsets. VDJ junctions from patients with type 1 diabetes contained fewer insertions and more deletions. In these data, an HLA type influence on TCRB rearrangement remained unresolved.

The germline V gene encodes CDR1 SGDLS and CDR2 YYNGEE. V lost 2 bases, J lost 8 bases, and 12 bases stayed unmatched. There are 15 residues in the CDR3. A sort by CD45RO/CCR7/CD25/CD127/CD95/CD27 yielded CD4+ naive, central memory, regulatory and stem cell-like memory cells. As regards this clone: Its specificity is unknown.

Expressed TCRB transcripts got sequenced, as all isolated RNA was reverse transcribed. The assay was immunoSEQ multiplex PCR, and TCRdb's table has in-frame clones only and misses some. This repertoire shows roughly 340,000 clones, 10% to 15% found once; its top ten account for about 0.01%. J is TRBJ2-5 and V is TRBV9, with 7 positions matching TRBD1. The sample was naive CD4+ T cells from blood. The TCR comes from a woman under 30 with type 1 diabetes. The CDR3, as DNA: TGTGCCAGCAGCGTTACCGGGACAGAACTCTCAACCCAGTACTTC. It codes for CASSVTGTELSTQYF.